The 25 T cell receptor beta chains below were found in one sample sequenced in a study of technical replicates of blood from a few donors. Generated by immunoSEQ multiplex PCR, the TCRdb table keeps only in-frame clones and is missing some. In the table there are about 83,000 clones, just over 90% of which are singletons. Sequencing was carried out using T cells isolated from PBMCs. These TCRs come from a human donor in good health.

The CDR3 DNA reads TGTGCCAGCAGCCTAACGGGGGACCAGCCTTATGGCTACACCTTC. This encodes CASSLTGDQPYGYTF. The chain joins TRBV5-8 to TRBJ1-2, with D perhaps TRBD1 (5 bases). V was cut by 4 bases and J by 5 bases, with 18 bases left in between. The germline CDR1 and CDR2 sequences are SGHTS and YDEGEE. The CDR3 has 15 residues.

The chain recombines TRBV7-9 with TRBJ2-2; D may be TRBD1 (6 bases). The CDR3 spans 19 residues. Trimming stripped 4 bases from V and 1 base from J, with 22 bases between. CDR1 is SEHNR, CDR2 FQNEAQ, per germline (reference sequence). CDR3 sequence: CASSYLRVARGRNTGELFF. DNA for the CDR3: TGTGCCAGCAGCTATCTTAGGGTGGCGAGGGGGAGGAACACCGGGGAGCTGTTTTTT.

The gene calls are TRBV29-1 and TRBJ1-3; the D gene is possibly TRBD1 (5 bases). Germline CDR1 reads SQVTM; CDR2 reads ANQGSEA. Deletions cut 1 base from V and 4 bases from J, with 11 bases between. The CDR3 runs to 14 residues. In DNA form, the CDR3 reads TGCAGCGTTGAAGTTTCAGGGCGCGGAAACACCATATATTTT. As protein: CSVEVSGRGNTIYF. Based on the CDR3 plus reference TRBV29-1 and TRBJ1-3, the full variable domain is SAVISQKPSRDICQRGTSLTIQCQVDSQVTMMFWYRQQPGQSLTLIATANQGSEATYESGFVIDKFPISRPNLTFSTLTVSNMSPEDSSIYLCSVEVSGRGNTIYFGEGSWLTVV.

The J gene is TRBJ1-1, the V gene TRBV5-1, with a possible D match to TRBD1 (5 bases). This CDR3 has 13 amino acids. The germline CDR1 and CDR2 sequences are SGHRS and YFSETQ. V gave up 7 bases and J gave up 7 bases, with 17 bases separating them. Written as DNA, the CDR3 is TGCGCCAGCGGACGTATTCCGGGGGGTGAAGCTTTCTTT. Encoded protein: CASGRIPGGEAFF. Complete variable domain (other parts from reference TRBV5-1 and TRBJ1-1): KAGVTQTPRYLIKTRGQQVTLSCSPISGHRSVSWYQQTPGQGLQFLFEYFSETQRNKGNFPGRFSGRQFSNSRSEMNVSTLELGDSALYLCASGRIPGGEAFFGQGTRLTVV.

This chain connects TRBV11-2 to TRBJ2-4; D is possibly TRBD2 (5 bases). CDR3 length: 14 residues. Deletions cut 5 bases from V and 2 bases from J, with 10 bases between. Germline lookup yields CDR1 SGHAT and CDR2 FQNNGV. The CDR3 sequence is CASSLGISKNIQYF. The DNA for the CDR3 is TGTGCCAGCAGCCTCGGGATATCCAAAAACATTCAGTACTTC.

V is TRBV7-9 and J is TRBJ2-5; 8 bases are a match to TRBD2. V lost 5 bases, J lost 1 base, and 9 bases stayed unmatched. The CDR3 totals 16 residues. Germline V gene data show CDR1 as SEHNR and CDR2 as FQNEAQ (reference sequence). The CDR3 here is CASSSRPSGFQETQYF. The CDR3 DNA is TGTGCCAGCAGCAGTCGTCCTAGCGGGTTCCAAGAGACCCAGTACTTC.

The rearrangement links TRBV15 to TRBJ2-2; possibly TRBD2 for D (6 bases). CDR1 is LNHNV and CDR2 is YYDKDF in the germline V gene (reference sequence). The CDR3 has 21 amino acids. The germline V and J ends were trimmed by 0 bases and 6 bases, with 29 bases remaining between them. CDR3 nucleotide sequence: TGTGCCACCAGCAGAGATAAGCTACTCGAAAGGACGCCCGCGGGGTCCGGGGAGCTGTTTTTT. Its protein is CATSRDKLLERTPAGSGELFF. Drawing the rest from reference TRBV15 and TRBJ2-2, the complete variable domain is DAMVIQNPRYQVTQFGKPVTLSCSQTLNHNVMYWYQQKSSQAPKLLFHYYDKDFNNEADTPDNFQSRRPNTSFCFLDIRSPGLGDTAMYLCATSRDKLLERTPAGSGELFFGEGSRLTVL.

The chain is built from TRBV6-4 and TRBJ1-3; unclear D gene. Deletions cut 0 bases from V and 2 bases from J, with 8 bases between. The CDR3 spans 15 residues. Germline values: CDR1 MRHNA, CDR2 SNTAGT. CDR3 sequence reads: CASSDSTDPGNTIYF. The CDR3 bases are TGTGCCAGCAGTGACTCCACTGATCCTGGAAACACCATATATTTT.

J is TRBJ2-1 and V is TRBV9, with D maybe TRBD2 (6 bases). V dropped 4 bases and J dropped 10 bases, with 18 bases sitting between them. CDR3 size: 14 residues. Germline V lookup: CDR1 SGDLS, CDR2 YYNGEE. The CDR3 DNA sequence: TGTGCCAGCAGCCAAGGGCGGGAACTGAGGGAGCAGTTCTTC. It encodes CASSQGRELREQFF.

V usage is TRBV13 and J usage is TRBJ1-4; 7 nucleotides align to TRBD1. There are 17 residues in the CDR3. Germline values: CDR1 PRHDT, CDR2 FYEKMQ (reference sequence). V gave up 1 base and J gave up 3 bases; unmatched junction bases: 8. The CDR3 nucleotides are TGTGCCAGCAGCTTAGAGGGCAGGGGGGAAGCTAATGAAAAACTGTTTTTT. It yields the protein CASSLEGRGEANEKLFF. The entire variable domain, with the rest obtained from reference TRBV13 and TRBJ1-4, is as follows: AAGVIQSPRHLIKEKRETATLKCYPIPRHDTVYWYQQGPGQDPQFLISFYEKMQSDKGSIPDRFSAQQFSDYHSELNMSSLELGDSALYFCASSLEGRGEANEKLFFGSGTQLSVL.

The chain joins TRBV6-5 to TRBJ2-3, with D perhaps matching TRBD1 (5 bases). CDR3 length: 16 residues. Germline CDR1 is MNHEY and CDR2 is SVGAGI. V was clipped by 4 bases and J by 3 bases, with 17 bases between them. CDR3 nucleotide sequence: TGTGCCAGCAGTTTTAACAGAATCAGGGCGACAGATACGCAGTATTTT. This sequence encodes CASSFNRIRATDTQYF.

This clone has a handful of counts. The rearrangement links TRBV4-1 to TRBJ1-1, with TRBD1 matching 7 bases. V was pared by 2 bases and J by 7 bases, with 7 bases of the junction left unmatched. The CDR3 extends over 14 amino acids. Germline loops: CDR1 MGHRA, CDR2 YSYEKL. The CDR3 is CASSQNFGQDEAFF. The DNA of the CDR3 is TGCGCCAGCAGCCAAAACTTCGGACAGGATGAAGCTTTCTTT.

V is TRBV5-1 and J is TRBJ1-1; possibly TRBD1 for D (6 bases). There are 16 residues in the CDR3. Germline CDR1 is SGHRS and CDR2 is YFSETQ. With 4 bases removed from V and 1 base from J, the gap between germline ends came to 17 bases. CDR3: CASSGDTSWGNTEAFF. The CDR3 nucleotides are TGCGCCAGCAGCGGGGACACCTCGTGGGGGAACACTGAAGCTTTCTTT.

This chain uses TRBV9 with TRBJ2-1, with D perhaps matching TRBD2 (5 bases). V was shortened by 4 bases and J by 7 bases, with 12 bases between the two germline ends. Germline values: CDR1 SGDLS, CDR2 YYNGEE. The CDR3 length is 13 residues. The CDR3 loop reads CASSLGSGNEQFF. Written as DNA, the CDR3 is TGTGCCAGCAGCCTAGGGTCGGGAAATGAGCAGTTCTTC.

The J gene is TRBJ1-6, the V gene TRBV19; a possible D gene is TRBD1 (6 bases). The V end lost 4 bases, the J end lost 6 bases, and 10 bases lay between the germline ends. CDR3 length: 14 amino acids. Germline V gene data show CDR1 as LNHDA and CDR2 as SQIVND (reference sequence). CDR3 amino acids: CASSTTGINSPLHF. In DNA, the CDR3 is TGTGCCAGTAGTACGACAGGTATTAATTCACCCCTCCACTTT.

The rearrangement links TRBV5-1 to TRBJ2-1; D may be TRBD2 (5 bases). Germline V gene data show CDR1 as SGHRS and CDR2 as YFSETQ. This CDR3 spans 12 amino acids. The V and J ends lost 2 bases and 9 bases respectively, with 9 bases between them. CDR3 amino acids: CASSLRGIEQFF. The CDR3 coding sequence is TGCGCCAGCAGCTTACGGGGTATTGAGCAGTTCTTC.

This chain uses TRBV7-6 with TRBJ2-3; the match to TRBD2 covers 8 bases. From germline, CDR1 is SGHVS and CDR2 FNYEAQ. V dropped 2 bases and J dropped 1; count of bases not matched to a gene: 8. This CDR3 comprises 17 residues. CDR3 in amino acids: CASSLTSGRSGTDTQYF. The CDR3 nucleotides read TGTGCCAGCAGCTTAACCAGCGGGAGAAGCGGCACAGATACGCAGTATTTT.

V is TRBV19 and J is TRBJ2-5; D is possibly TRBD2 (7 bases). The CDR3 has 17 residues. V was clipped by 6 bases and J by 4 bases, with 24 bases between them. Germline values: CDR1 LNHDA, CDR2 SQIVND (reference sequence). CDR3 protein: CASSQTRGAGVGETQYF. Written as DNA, the CDR3 is TGTGCCAGTAGCCAAACACGGGGGGCCGGTGTAGGAGAGACCCAGTACTTC.

The V call is TRBV23-1, the J call TRBJ1-2; perhaps TRBD1 as D (6 bases). TRBV23-1 is reported as an ORF; its role is uncertain. With 4 bases removed from V and 2 bases from J, the gap between germline ends came to 20 bases. This CDR3 comprises 17 residues. CDR3 nucleotides: TGCGCCAGCAGTCTAGGTCGGGGGGCCCTCAAGAACTATGGCTACACCTTC. It specifies CASSLGRGALKNYGYTF.

The chain carries TRBV2 and TRBJ2-7, with D maybe TRBD2 (5 bases). The CDR3 runs 14 residues. CDR1 SNHLY and CDR2 FYNNEI come from the germline V gene. Trimming left V 2 bases short and J 2 bases short, with 10 bases between. CDR3 in amino acids: CASSERGQPYEQYF. Here the CDR3 DNA reads TGTGCCAGCAGTGAACGGGGTCAGCCCTACGAGCAGTACTTC.

V gene TRBV19 combines with J gene TRBJ2-1; no clear D. This CDR3 contains 13 residues. V was clipped by 2 bases and J by 5 bases, with 7 bases between them. The germline V gene encodes CDR1 LNHDA and CDR2 SQIVND (reference sequence). CDR3: CASSIPDNNEQFF. CDR3 in DNA: TGTGCCAGTAGTATACCAGACAACAATGAGCAGTTCTTC.

This clone is a singleton in its sample. The V and J genes are TRBV5-4 and TRBJ2-3; 10 bases are a match to TRBD2. Germline loops: CDR1 SGHNT, CDR2 YYREEE (reference sequence). The V segment lost 2 bases and the J segment 5 bases; nucleotides outside the gene matches: 5. The CDR3 spans 15 residues. The CDR3 spells CASSFSGRFEDTQYF. The DNA for the CDR3 is TGTGCCAGCAGCTTTAGCGGGAGGTTTGAAGATACGCAGTATTTT.

The CDR3, as DNA: TGTGCCAGCAGCGTAAGAATGGCGGGAGGGACCAATGAGCAGTTCTTC. This gives the protein CASSVRMAGGTNEQFF. J is TRBJ2-1 and V is TRBV7-6, with TRBD2 matching 9 bases. V shed 5 bases, J shed 6 bases, and the junction held 11 bases outside the gene matches. From germline, CDR1 is SGHVS and CDR2 FNYEAQ. This CDR3 spans 16 amino acids.

The J gene is TRBJ1-3, the V gene TRBV28; perhaps TRBD1 as D (5 bases). The length of the CDR3 is 18 residues. CDR1 and CDR2 from the germline V gene are MDHEN and SYDVKM. V was cut by 6 bases and J by 0 bases, with 21 bases left in between. The CDR3 reads CASSFLHQGASSGNTIYF. The CDR3 bases are TGTGCCAGCAGCTTCTTGCACCAAGGGGCGAGCTCTGGAAACACCATATATTTT. The variable domain in full, completed from reference TRBV28 and TRBJ1-3, reads DVKVTQSSRYLVKRTGEKVFLECVQDMDHENMFWYRQDPGLGLRLIYFSYDVKMKEKGDIPEGYSVSREKKERFSLILESASTNQTSMYLCASSFLHQGASSGNTIYFGEGSWLTVV.

The rearrangement joins TRBV7-8 to TRBJ1-5; 7 bases line up with TRBD1. From germline, CDR1 is SGHVS and CDR2 FQNEAQ. The CDR3 extends over 15 amino acids. The V and J ends lost 3 bases and 3 bases, in that order; junction bases with no gene match: 5. This CDR3 reads CASSFLQGYNQPQHF. CDR3 nucleotide sequence: TGTGCCAGCAGCTTCCTACAGGGGTACAATCAGCCCCAGCATTTT.